The present entry profiles one T cell receptor beta chain with its context. This clone was seen just once. What this receptor recognizes is not known. No qualities accompany the bases; no much larger clone lies one base away. These data come from a study of cytomegalovirus exposure and HLA in healthy donors (dated by TCRdb to about 2017). Broadly, across the study: An earlier analysis of approximately 640 of the donors reported approximately 270 Gb of sequence data and 120 million or so unique TCR beta sequences from about 179 million T cells. The study used immunosequencing to profile the T cell repertoires of about 670 subjects and linked those repertoires to cytomegalovirus serostatus. Among the roughly 400 genotyped donors, around 81% belonged to the genetic ancestry cluster associated with self-reported Caucasian donors. Genome-wide SNP genotypes for about 65% of the 666 donors were used in a later genetic analysis, which treated that subset as a discovery cohort. A later analysis re-examined previously published TCR beta repertoires from more than 550 donors and added high-resolution HLA genotyping to investigate patterns of TCR occurrence. High-throughput TCR immunosequencing, statistical association of individual TCRs with disease status, and machine learning were combined to predict cytomegalovirus infection status. An earlier analysis of fewer than 750 of the donors used high-throughput TCR beta sequencing to judge whether each TCR beta V gene segment behaved as functional or pseudogenic. Across under 500 genotyped donors of the cohort, an average of approximately 220,000 unique TCR beta nucleotide sequences per donor were sequenced, and 15% to 20% of those sequences were non-productive. About 310 gigabases of sequencing data and 80 million or so unique TCR sequences were included in an early release covering around 650 HLA-typed donors. A separate validation cohort of roughly 130 different subjects was used in addition to the approximately 640-subject first cohort. The aim of the study was to test whether cataloging public T cell receptors could identify signatures of past pathogen exposure. Both class I and class II loci were covered by HLA typing, at four-digit resolution. Because of strong linkage in the cohort, roughly five DR-DQ haplotypes were treated as single units for association and clustering. Every discovery cohort repertoire had been produced on one sequencing platform. Typing coverage differed by locus: A, B, C, DRB1 and DQB1 were typed in roughly 620-630 donors, DQA1 in 500 to 550, DPA1 in around 600, and DPB1 in around 440. In the later analysis, no new phenotypic data were used to find candidate immune exposures; instead, reliance was placed on TCR beta sequences and their occurrence across donors. Donor age, sex, ethnicity and CMV serostatus were collected together with the repertoire data. General findings and caveats noted by the study authors: It was suggested by the authors that the approach could potentially be generalized to other disease states and immunological phenotypes. The study listed 150 to 200 TCR beta chains as associated with cytomegalovirus. A later analysis found that HLA-associated TCR beta chains were more clonally expanded and had lower generation probabilities than equally common non-associated chains. A group of highly shared sequence variants was considered likely to be a technical artifact of the sequencing pipeline. Assigning TCR associations to individual alleles was difficult when HLA alleles, especially DR and DQ, strongly co-occurred. This cohort had only TCR beta chains sequenced, and the lack of alpha or paired-chain data limited which features could be detected. Correlated functional status among segregating V segments might be attributable to linkage disequilibrium, but an unknown experimental factor could not be ruled out. Sequencing depth was assumed to be roughly uniform across donors in the presence/absence analyses, though that assumption may not hold. According to a later analysis, most CMV-associated TCR beta chains appeared to be HLA-restricted, and the HLA associations seemed to be driven largely by CMV exposure. A later genetic analysis associated a missense DCLRE1C variant with V-gene and J-gene trimming of TCR beta chains, and an independent cohort replicated the association. Some IMGT-functional V segments, including TRBV6-2 and TRBV6-3, could not be told apart with the 87-base-pair reads, so those segments were excluded. A further reported finding was that TCR beta sequences accurately predicted the HLA-A and HLA-B alleles for most subjects in the first cohort. In vitro tests confirmed that three of the cytomegalovirus-associated TCR beta chains recognize cytomegalovirus antigens. Broadly in line with IMGT annotations, most TCR beta V segments showed up in productive rearrangements about 87% or about 30% of the time in an earlier analysis of 587 of the donors. In a later analysis, TCR association rates were found to vary across HLA loci, with the most associated TCRs seen for DRB1 alleles and the fewest for HLA-C alleles. A later analysis reported that several top co-occurrence clusters appeared linked to parvovirus B19, influenza, CMV and Epstein-Barr virus. Because HLA typing was missing for some donors at each locus, association tests included only the typed subset. In both the original and validation cohorts, the classifier was reported to diagnose cytomegalovirus status with high specificity and sensitivity. The only immune exposure information available for the cohort was CMV serostatus. While some public TCRs were present in many individuals, most TCR sequences turned up only very rarely across donors. According to a later genetic analysis, donors in an Asian-associated ancestry cluster had fewer N-insertions in productive TCRs than the roughly 670-donor mean. The earlier analysis of about 600 of the donors excluded approximately 15 rarely observed V segments, including chromosome 9 orphons, because counts were too low. A later analysis associated 17,000 or so TCR beta sequences with specific HLA alleles at a false discovery rate of 0.05.

The germline V gene (reference sequence) gives CDR1 as GTSNPN and CDR2 as SVGIG. Trimming costs V 0 bases and J 7 bases, and their ends lie 12 bases apart. The cysteine opens and the phenylalanine closes a CDR3 of 13 amino acids. The DNA shown is the 39-base CDR3, in frame from base 1. The library was made by the immunoSEQ multiplex PCR assay. The multiplex PCR relied on a mix of 60 forward primers for TCR Vbeta segments and 13 reverse primers for TCR Jbeta segments. Amplification of the CDR3 region of rearranged TCR beta genes was performed with a multiplex PCR assay on genomic DNA. The amplified TCR beta libraries were sequenced on the Illumina HiSeq System as 87-base-pair reads. The authors processed their data as follows. A later analysis tallied about 77 million unique TCR beta chains across the 550 to 850 repertoires, and around 10 million of those chains were shared by two or more donors. A nearest-neighbor algorithm error-corrected the raw reads and collapsed the reads into unique sequences, merging closely related sequences to remove PCR and sequencing errors. CDR3 sequences were aligned to IMGT reference sequences to assign V, D and J gene segments. For a sequence to be retained, a match of at least six nucleotides was required to both a V gene segment and a J gene segment. Rearrangements were called productive when the CDR3 lacked stop codons and stayed in frame with V and J; all others were non-productive. CDR3 was defined by IMGT convention, running from the second conserved V-encoded cysteine to the conserved J-encoded phenylalanine. The earlier analysis of 500 to 650 of the donors excluded any sequence lacking an unambiguous match to a single V gene segment. In an earlier analysis of almost 600 of the donors, a V segment was called functional when productive rearrangements were above 56.7%, and segregating when the standard deviation between donors exceeded 5%. To diagnose cytomegalovirus status from the catalog of TCR beta chain sequences, a statistical classification framework was built. A later analysis assigned V and J genes by comparing TCR nucleotide sequences with IMGT/GENE-DB human TR gene sequences. The TCRdist pipeline was used in a later analysis to assign CDR3 sequences and most-parsimonious VDJ recombination scenarios. In a later analysis, each TCR beta chain was defined by its CDR3 amino acid sequence together with its V-gene family, and reads without a unique V-gene family were excluded. To address suspected cross-contamination and a sequencing artifact, a later analysis removed around 590 highly shared, low-generation-probability nucleotide sequences. For each public chain, a later analysis derived a clonal expansion index from normalized ranks of inferred template counts within each repertoire. Generation probabilities in a later analysis came from a VDJ recombination model fitted to out-of-frame rearrangements, and those results were checked against IGoR. In a later analysis, hypergeometric tests were used to score TCR-TCR, TCR-HLA and TCR-CMV co-occurrence, with a repertoire-size bias correction applied to TCR pairs. In a later analysis, false discovery rates were estimated by permuting HLA or CMV assignments 20 times. In a later analysis, co-occurring TCRs were grouped using DBSCAN, with TCRdist sequence similarity added in when clustering inside HLA-allele-positive subsets. Repertoires with fewer than 30,000 or more than 120,000 public chains, plus five repertoires with anomalous nucleotide sharing, were excluded from co-occurrence clustering. In TCRdb, the immuneACCESS table is reduced to in-frame sequences with V and J assigned. These tables do not hold every clone; where another copy was compared, an unresolved V gene accounts for under half, and the others remain unexplained. The V and J calls and clone size are taken from that table; D and trimming were inferred from the DNA. Recorded for this sample are around 200,000 clones; around three quarters of them occurred a single time. The ten largest clones capture under 0.8% of the sample.

The cohort was made up of 666 healthy bone marrow donors. At the time of sampling, all cohort members were nominally healthy, though unrecorded immune exposures were likely present. The donor was CMV seronegative and belonged to the group of around 400 seronegative cohort members. A peripheral blood sample was collected from each donor, and TCR beta sequencing was performed on peripheral blood mononuclear cells. The Qiagen DNeasy Blood Extraction Kit was used to extract genomic DNA from the blood cell samples. This sequence uses TRBV30 and TRBJ1-2; no confident D gene assignment can be made. Sequenced input: PBMCs. The sequence came from a boy younger than 18 in good health and CMV-seronegative. Read as DNA, the sequence is TGTGCCTGGAGTGTGGTAGGATCGGGTGGCTACACCTTC. This translates into CAWSVVGSGGYTF.